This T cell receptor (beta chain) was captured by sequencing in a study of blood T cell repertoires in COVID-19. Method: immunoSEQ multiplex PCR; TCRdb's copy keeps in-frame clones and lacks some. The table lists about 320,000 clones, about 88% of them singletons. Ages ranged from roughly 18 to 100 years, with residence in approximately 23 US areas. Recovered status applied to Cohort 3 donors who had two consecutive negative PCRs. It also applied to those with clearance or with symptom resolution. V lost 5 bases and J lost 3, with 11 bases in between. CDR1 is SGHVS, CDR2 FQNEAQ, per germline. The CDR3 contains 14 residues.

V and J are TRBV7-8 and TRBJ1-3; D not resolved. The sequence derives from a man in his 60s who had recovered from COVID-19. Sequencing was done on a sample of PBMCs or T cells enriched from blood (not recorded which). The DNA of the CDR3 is TGTGCCAGCAGCCCTGCAAGGAGTGGAAACACCATATATTTT. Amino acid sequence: CASSPARSGNTIYF.